This is a list of T cell receptor beta chains from one sample in a study of cytomegalovirus exposure and HLA in healthy donors. Clones were sequenced by immunoSEQ multiplex PCR, and TCRdb holds only the in-frame ones, with some missing. The repertoire includes 200,000 to 250,000 clones, about 70% of them detected once, and 2% to 3% sits in the top ten. Sequenced: PBMCs. These receptors were taken from a man between 35 and 55 years old in good health and CMV-seropositive. The CDR3 runs from the conserved cysteine through the conserved F or W. The order of the fields is J gene, V gene, clone size, D gene, CDR3 protein, CDR3 DNA. A D gene is named only where the DNA matches it firmly. Size is omitted from some rows. Given values are once, few, many or a class for expanded clones.

>TRBJ2-7|TRBV7-8|.|.
CASSLALGRGSTYEQYF
TGTGCCAGCAGCTTAGCATTGGGTCGGGGGAGCACCTACGAGCAGTACTTC
>TRBJ1-1|TRBV2|.|TRBD1
CASSQGATIEAFF
TGTGCCAGCAGTCAGGGGGCGACGATTGAAGCTTTCTTT
>TRBJ1-4|TRBV27|few|.
CASSPRTARKLFF
TGTGCCAGCAGTCCCCGGACAGCAAGGAAACTGTTTTTT
>TRBJ2-7|TRBV5-1|.|.
CASSLAGGQGPAYEQYF
TGCGCCAGCAGCTTGGCGGGCGGGCAGGGGCCGGCCTACGAGCAGTACTTC
>TRBJ2-7|TRBV5-1|.|TRBD1
CASSSQQGPNEQYF
TGCGCCAGCAGCTCTCAACAGGGGCCCAACGAGCAGTACTTC
>TRBJ2-3|TRBV7-9|few|.
CASSSEDYTDTQYF
TGTGCCAGCAGCTCTGAGGACTACACAGATACGCAGTATTTT
>TRBJ2-5|TRBV19|.|TRBD1
CASSMLQDRAIQYF
TGTGCCAGTAGTATGCTACAGGACAGGGCGATCCAGTACTTC
>TRBJ2-3|TRBV11-3|few|.
CASSPPLADTQYF
TGTGCCAGCAGCCCCCCTCTAGCAGATACGCAGTATTTT
>TRBJ2-2|TRBV19|.|.
CASSTYVGGGTGELFF
TGTGCCAGTAGTACCTACGTCGGGGGAGGCACCGGGGAGCTGTTTTTT
>TRBJ2-2|TRBV5-1|few|TRBD2
CASSPGTSGFTGELFF
TGCGCCAGCAGCCCGGGGACTAGCGGTTTCACCGGGGAGCTGTTTTTT
>TRBJ2-5|TRBV2|.|TRBD1
CAGLDRAGETQYF
TGTGCCGGACTGGACAGGGCTGGGGAGACCCAGTACTTC
>TRBJ1-2|TRBV7-2|few|.
CASSLDHRGDYGYTF
TGTGCCAGCAGCTTAGATCATAGAGGTGACTATGGCTACACCTTC
>TRBJ2-3|TRBV6-6|.|.
CASSYASPGLSDTQYF
TGTGCCAGCAGTTACGCCAGTCCGGGACTCTCAGATACGCAGTATTTT
>TRBJ1-2|TRBV16|.|TRBD1
CASSPGTELFYGYTF
TGTGCCAGCAGCCCTGGGACAGAATTATTCTATGGCTACACCTTC
>TRBJ2-5|TRBV25-1|.|TRBD1
CASTRTGAGTQYF
TGTGCCAGCACCCGGACAGGAGCTGGGACCCAGTACTTC
>TRBJ2-5|TRBV21-1|.|.
CASSKRAGGRGETQYF
TGTGCCAGCAGCAAACGAGCGGGGGGGAGAGGGGAGACCCAGTACTTC
>TRBJ2-7|TRBV6-5|.|TRBD1
CASRQGYEQYF
TGTGCCAGCCGACAGGGCTACGAGCAGTACTTC
>TRBJ2-2|TRBV18|.|.
CASSTLEQGSGELFF
TGTGCCAGCTCAACCTTGGAACAGGGTTCCGGGGAGCTGTTTTTT
>TRBJ2-1|TRBV6-1|.|.
CASRKEGFYNEQFF
TGTGCCAGCAGGAAGGAGGGGTTCTACAATGAGCAGTTCTTC
>TRBJ1-2|TRBV6-6|.|.
CASSRMGQGGGYTF
TGTGCCAGCAGTCGAATGGGGCAGGGTGGAGGCTACACCTTC
>TRBJ2-1|TRBV7-3|few|TRBD2
CASSLNGLGGDEQFF
TGTGCCAGCAGCTTAAATGGGCTGGGAGGGGATGAGCAGTTCTTC
>TRBJ2-5|TRBV6-5|.|TRBD1
CASSQTGGPYFSQYF
TGTGCCAGCAGCCAGACAGGGGGCCCATATTTTAGCCAGTACTTC
>TRBJ2-2|TRBV2|.|.
CASSLKRLTNTGELFF
TGTGCCAGTTCGCTTAAACGACTTACCAACACCGGGGAGCTGTTTTTT
>TRBJ2-7|TRBV4-1|few|TRBD1
CASSRDRSSYEQYF
TGCGCCAGCAGCCGGGACAGAAGCTCCTACGAGCAGTACTTC
>TRBJ1-1|TRBV27|once|.
CASSPPGRVGTEAFF
TGTGCCAGCAGTCCCCCAGGCCGAGTGGGCACTGAAGCTTTCTTT